This T cell receptor (beta chain) comes out of a study of blood T cell repertoires in COVID-19. Study as a whole: Acute and convalescent COVID-19 specimens originated in the United States, Italy and Spain. From T cells, B-cell-depleted T cells, or PBMCs came the material, which was cDNA or gDNA.

Individuals drawn from approximately 26 US areas were about 18 to 90 years old. V lost 11 bases to trimming and J lost 5 bases; unmatched junction nucleotides: 11. The CDR3 covers 13 residues. The V gene's germline CDR1 is MNHNY and CDR2 SVGAGI (reference sequence). The repertoire was sequenced with immunoSEQ multiplex PCR; TCRdb's copy has only in-frame clones and lacks some. The sample includes 150,000 to 200,000 clones, 81% of them seen just once. What was sequenced was PBMCs or T cells enriched from blood (not recorded which). The TCR was taken from a woman aged 40 to 50 with acute COVID-19. The chain carries TRBV6-6 and TRBJ2-7; 8 positions match TRBD1. Here the CDR3 DNA reads TGTGCCGTCGGCGGCCAGGGGGCGAACGAGCAGTACTTC. Amino acids: CAVGGQGANEQYF.